These 2 T cell receptor beta chains were all obtained from the same sample, sequenced in a study of blood T cells in healthy people across ages. Then a second PCR, running roughly 7 to 11 cycles, was carried out with a sample-barcoded 5' primer and a J-beta primer mix. TCRdb used MiXCR to reprocess the 5' RACE reads, holding one entry per CDR3 protein. The data contain 800,000 or so distinct CDR3 sequences, around 50% of them singletons. Material for sequencing was blood. The receptors here all came from an elderly man in good health.

This chain connects TRBV12-3 or TRBV12-4 to TRBJ1-4, with D possibly being TRBD1 (6 bases). With 7 bases removed from V and 4 bases from J, the gap between germline ends came to 10 bases. The CDR3 consists of 13 residues. CDR3 loop: CASTGQFNEKLFF. As DNA, the CDR3 is TGTGCCAGCACCGGACAGTTTAATGAAAAACTGTTTTTT.

V and J are TRBV7-2 and TRBJ2-2; possibly TRBD1 for D (8 bases). The V gene lost 0 bases and the J gene lost 4 bases, with 12 bases spanning the gap. CDR3 length: 16 residues. From germline, CDR1 is SGHTA and CDR2 FQGNSA. CDR3 bases: TGTGCCAGCAGCTTAGCCAGCGGGACAGGCACCGGGGAGCTGTTTTTT. Its translation: CASSLASGTGTGELFF.